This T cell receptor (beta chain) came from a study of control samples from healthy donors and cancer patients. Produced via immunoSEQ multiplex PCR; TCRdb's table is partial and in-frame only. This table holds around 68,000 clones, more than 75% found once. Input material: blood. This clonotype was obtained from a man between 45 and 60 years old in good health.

The CDR3 DNA follows: TGTGCCAGCAGCGTATCGGGGGCGCACACCGGGGAGCTGTTTTTT. Translated: CASSVSGAHTGELFF. The rearrangement joins TRBV9 to TRBJ2-2; D possibly matches TRBD1 or TRBD2 (6 bases each). Germline V gives CDR1 SGDLS, CDR2 YYNGEE. V was clipped by 1 base and J by 3 bases, with 10 bases between them. This CDR3 has 15 residues.